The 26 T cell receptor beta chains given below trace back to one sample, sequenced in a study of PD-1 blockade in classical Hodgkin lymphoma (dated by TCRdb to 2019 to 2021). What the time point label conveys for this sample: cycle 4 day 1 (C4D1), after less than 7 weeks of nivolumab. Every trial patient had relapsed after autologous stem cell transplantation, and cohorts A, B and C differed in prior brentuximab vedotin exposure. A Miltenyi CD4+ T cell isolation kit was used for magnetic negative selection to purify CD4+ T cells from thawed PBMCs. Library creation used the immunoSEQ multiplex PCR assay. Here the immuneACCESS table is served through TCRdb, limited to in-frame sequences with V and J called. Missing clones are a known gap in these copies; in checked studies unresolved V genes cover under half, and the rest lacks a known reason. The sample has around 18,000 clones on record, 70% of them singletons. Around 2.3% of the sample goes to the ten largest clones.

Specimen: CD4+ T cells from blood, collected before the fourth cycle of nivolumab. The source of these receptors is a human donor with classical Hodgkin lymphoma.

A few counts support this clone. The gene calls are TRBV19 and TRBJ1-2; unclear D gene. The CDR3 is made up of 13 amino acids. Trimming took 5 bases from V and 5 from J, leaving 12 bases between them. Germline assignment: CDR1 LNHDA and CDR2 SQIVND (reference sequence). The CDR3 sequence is CASSLGPEYGYTF. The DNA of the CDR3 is TGTGCCAGTAGTTTGGGCCCCGAGTATGGCTACACCTTC.

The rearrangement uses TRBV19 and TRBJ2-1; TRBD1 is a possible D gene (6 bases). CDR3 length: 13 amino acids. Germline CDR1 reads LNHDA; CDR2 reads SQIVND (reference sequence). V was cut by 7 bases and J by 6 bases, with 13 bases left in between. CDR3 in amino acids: CASILRGRNEQFF. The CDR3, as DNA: TGTGCCAGTATCCTCAGGGGCCGCAATGAGCAGTTCTTC.

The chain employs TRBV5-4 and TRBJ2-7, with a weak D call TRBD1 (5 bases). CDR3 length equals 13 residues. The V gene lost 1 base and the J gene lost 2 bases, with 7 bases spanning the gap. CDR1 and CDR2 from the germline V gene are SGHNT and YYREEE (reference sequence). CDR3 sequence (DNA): TGTGCCAGCAGCTTGCAGGGCACCTACGAGCAGTACTTC. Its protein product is CASSLQGTYEQYF.

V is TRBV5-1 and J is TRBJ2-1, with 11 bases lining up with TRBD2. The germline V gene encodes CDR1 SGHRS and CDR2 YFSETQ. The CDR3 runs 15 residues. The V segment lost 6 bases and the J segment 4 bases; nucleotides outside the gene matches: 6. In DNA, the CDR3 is TGCGCCAGCAACGAAGGGACTAGCGGATACAATGAGCAGTTCTTC. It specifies CASNEGTSGYNEQFF.

The CDR3 DNA reads TGTGCCAGCAGTGGGGGACAGGTCTATGGCTACACCTTC. It is translated as CASSGGQVYGYTF. J is TRBJ1-2 and V is TRBV6-1; 8 bases align to TRBD1. CDR1 and CDR2 from the germline V gene are MNHNS and SASEGT. The CDR3 has 13 residues. J gave up 4 bases and V 4 bases, and 2 bases lay outside the gene matches.

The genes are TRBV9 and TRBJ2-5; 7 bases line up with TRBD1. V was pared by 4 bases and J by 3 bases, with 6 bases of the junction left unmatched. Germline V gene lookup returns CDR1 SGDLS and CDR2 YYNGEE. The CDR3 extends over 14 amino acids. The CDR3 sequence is CASSPPTGKETQYF. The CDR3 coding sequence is TGTGCCAGCAGCCCACCGACAGGGAAAGAGACCCAGTACTTC.

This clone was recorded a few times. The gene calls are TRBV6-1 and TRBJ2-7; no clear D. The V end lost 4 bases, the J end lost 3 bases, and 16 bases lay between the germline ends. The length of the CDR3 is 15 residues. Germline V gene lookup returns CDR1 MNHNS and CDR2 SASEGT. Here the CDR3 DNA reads TGTGCCAGCAGTGCCTACGTAGGAGTCAACTACGAGCAGTACTTC. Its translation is CASSAYVGVNYEQYF.

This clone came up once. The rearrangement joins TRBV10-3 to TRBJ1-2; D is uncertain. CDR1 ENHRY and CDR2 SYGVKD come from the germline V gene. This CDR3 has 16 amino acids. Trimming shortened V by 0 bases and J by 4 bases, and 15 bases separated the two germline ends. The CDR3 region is CAISESEEPHSYGYTF. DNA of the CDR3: TGTGCCATCAGTGAGTCGGAGGAGCCCCATAGCTATGGCTACACCTTC.

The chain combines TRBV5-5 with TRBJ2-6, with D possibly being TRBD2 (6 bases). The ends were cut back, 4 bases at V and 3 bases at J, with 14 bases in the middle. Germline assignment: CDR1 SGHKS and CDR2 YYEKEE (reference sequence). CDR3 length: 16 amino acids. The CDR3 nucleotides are TGTGCCAGCAGCCTCCCCCGGGGACTTGGGGCCAACGTCCTGACTTTC. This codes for CASSLPRGLGANVLTF.

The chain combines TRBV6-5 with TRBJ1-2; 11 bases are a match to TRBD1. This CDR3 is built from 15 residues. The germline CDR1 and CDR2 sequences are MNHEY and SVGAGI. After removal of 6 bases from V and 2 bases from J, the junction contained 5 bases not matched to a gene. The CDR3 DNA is TGTGCCAGCAGGCCCCGGGACAGGGGGAACTATGGCTACACCTTC. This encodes CASRPRDRGNYGYTF.

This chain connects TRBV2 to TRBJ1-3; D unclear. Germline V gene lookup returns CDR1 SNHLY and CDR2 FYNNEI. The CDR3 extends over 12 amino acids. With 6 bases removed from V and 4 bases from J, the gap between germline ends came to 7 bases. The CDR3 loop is CASRVTGNTIYF. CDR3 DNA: TGTGCCAGCAGGGTAACAGGAAACACCATATATTTT. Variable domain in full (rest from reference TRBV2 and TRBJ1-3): EPEVTQTPSHQVTQMGQEVILRCVPISNHLYFYWYRQILGQKVEFLVSFYNNEISEKSEIFDDQFSVERPDGSNFTLKIRSTKLEDSAMYFCASRVTGNTIYFGEGSWLTVV.

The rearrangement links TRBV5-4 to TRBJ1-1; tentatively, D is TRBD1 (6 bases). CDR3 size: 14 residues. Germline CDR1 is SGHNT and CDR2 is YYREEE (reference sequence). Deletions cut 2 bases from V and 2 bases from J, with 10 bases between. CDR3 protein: CASSFPTGNTEAFF. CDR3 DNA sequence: TGTGCCAGCAGCTTCCCGACAGGCAACACTGAAGCTTTCTTT.

In DNA form, the CDR3 reads TGTGCCAGCATAAGGCTGGGGGGATCCACAGATACGCAGTATTTT. Its protein is CASIRLGGSTDTQYF. This rearrangement joins TRBV28 to TRBJ2-3, with a possible D match to TRBD2 (6 bases). The CDR3 is 15 amino acids. The V end lost 7 bases, the J end lost 2 bases, and 16 bases lay between the germline ends. Germline V gives CDR1 MDHEN, CDR2 SYDVKM.

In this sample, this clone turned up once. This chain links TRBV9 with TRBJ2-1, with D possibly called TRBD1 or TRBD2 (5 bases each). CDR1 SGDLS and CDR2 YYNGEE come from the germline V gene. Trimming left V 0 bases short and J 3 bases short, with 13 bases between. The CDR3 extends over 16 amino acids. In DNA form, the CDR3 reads TGTGCCAGCAGCGTAGTGTCGGGGACCCTCTACAATGAGCAGTTCTTC. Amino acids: CASSVVSGTLYNEQFF.

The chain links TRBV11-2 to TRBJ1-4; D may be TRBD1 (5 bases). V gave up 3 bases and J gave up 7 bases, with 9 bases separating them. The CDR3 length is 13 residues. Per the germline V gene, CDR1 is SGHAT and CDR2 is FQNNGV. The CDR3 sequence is CASSFTGTEKLFF. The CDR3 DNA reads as TGTGCCAGCAGCTTTACGGGGACTGAAAAACTGTTTTTT.

CDR3 coding DNA: TGTGCCAGCTCCGACAGGGGAGGGTCCTACGAGCAGTACTTC. Amino acids: CASSDRGGSYEQYF. The rearrangement uses TRBV18 and TRBJ2-7; possible D gene TRBD1, 8 bases. Germline V gene data show CDR1 as KGHSH and CDR2 as LQKENI. There are 14 residues in the CDR3. Trimming pared 6 bases from V and 1 base from J, leaving 13 bases between.

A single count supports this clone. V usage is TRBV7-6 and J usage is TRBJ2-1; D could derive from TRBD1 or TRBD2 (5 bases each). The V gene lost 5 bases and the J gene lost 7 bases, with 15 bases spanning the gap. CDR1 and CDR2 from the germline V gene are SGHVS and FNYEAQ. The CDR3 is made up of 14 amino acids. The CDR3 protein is CASSAGTARNEQFF. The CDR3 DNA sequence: TGTGCCAGCAGCGCCGGGACCGCTCGGAATGAGCAGTTCTTC.

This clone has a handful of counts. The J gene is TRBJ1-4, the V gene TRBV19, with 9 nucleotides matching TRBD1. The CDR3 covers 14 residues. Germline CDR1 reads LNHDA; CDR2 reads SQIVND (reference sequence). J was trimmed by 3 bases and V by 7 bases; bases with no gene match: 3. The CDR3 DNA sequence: TGTGCCAGTACCCGGGACAGGGCTAATGAAAAACTGTTTTTT. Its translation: CASTRDRANEKLFF.

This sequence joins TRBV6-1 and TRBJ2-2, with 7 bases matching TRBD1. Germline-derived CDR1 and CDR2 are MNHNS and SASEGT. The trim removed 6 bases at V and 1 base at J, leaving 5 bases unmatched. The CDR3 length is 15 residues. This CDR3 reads CASRFGTENTGELFF. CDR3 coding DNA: TGTGCCAGCAGGTTCGGGACAGAGAACACCGGGGAGCTGTTTTTT.

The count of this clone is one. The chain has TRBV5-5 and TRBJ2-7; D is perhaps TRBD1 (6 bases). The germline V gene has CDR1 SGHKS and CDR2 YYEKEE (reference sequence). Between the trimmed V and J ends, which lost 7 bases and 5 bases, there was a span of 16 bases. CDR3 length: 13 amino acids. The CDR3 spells CASRARTVNEQYF. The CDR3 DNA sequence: TGTGCCAGCCGGGCACGGACAGTCAACGAGCAGTACTTC.

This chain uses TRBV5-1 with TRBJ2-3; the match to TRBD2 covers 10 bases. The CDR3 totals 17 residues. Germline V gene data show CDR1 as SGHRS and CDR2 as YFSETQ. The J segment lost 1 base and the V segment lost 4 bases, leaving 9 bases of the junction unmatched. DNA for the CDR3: TGCGCCAGCAGCGTGAGTAGGGGGACTAGCGGCACAGATACGCAGTATTTT. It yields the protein CASSVSRGTSGTDTQYF.

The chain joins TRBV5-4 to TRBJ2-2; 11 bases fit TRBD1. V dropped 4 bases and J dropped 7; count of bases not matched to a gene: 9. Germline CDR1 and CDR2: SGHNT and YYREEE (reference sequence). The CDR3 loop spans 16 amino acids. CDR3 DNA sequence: TGTGCCAGCAGCCTGATGGGACAGGGGGTTTTCGGGGAGCTGTTTTTT. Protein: CASSLMGQGVFGELFF.

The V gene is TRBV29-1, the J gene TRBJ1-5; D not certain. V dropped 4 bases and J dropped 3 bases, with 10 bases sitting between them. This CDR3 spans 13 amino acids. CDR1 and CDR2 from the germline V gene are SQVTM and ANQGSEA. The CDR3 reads CSVAENDNQPQHF. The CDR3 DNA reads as TGCAGCGTTGCTGAGAACGACAATCAGCCCCAGCATTTT.

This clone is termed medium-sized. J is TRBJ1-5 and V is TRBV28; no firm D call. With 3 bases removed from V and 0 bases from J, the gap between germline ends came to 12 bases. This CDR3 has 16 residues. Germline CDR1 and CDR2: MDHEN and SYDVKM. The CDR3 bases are TGTGCCAGCAGTTTGCATCCCGGGAATAGCAATCAGCCCCAGCATTTT. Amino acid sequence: CASSLHPGNSNQPQHF.

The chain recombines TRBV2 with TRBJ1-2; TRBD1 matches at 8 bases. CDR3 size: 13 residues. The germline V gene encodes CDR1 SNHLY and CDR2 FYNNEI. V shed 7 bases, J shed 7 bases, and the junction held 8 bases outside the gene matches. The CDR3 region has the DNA TGTGCCAGCACAAGAGGGACAGGAGCTGGCTACACCTTC. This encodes CASTRGTGAGYTF.

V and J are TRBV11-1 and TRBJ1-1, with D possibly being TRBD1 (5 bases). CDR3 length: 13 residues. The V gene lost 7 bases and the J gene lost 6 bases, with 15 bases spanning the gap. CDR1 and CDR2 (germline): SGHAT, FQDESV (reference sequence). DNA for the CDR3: TGTGCCAGCACCGTGAGGGGCGCCGCTGAAGCTTTCTTT. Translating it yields CASTVRGAAEAFF.